The 16 T cell receptor beta chains below come from one sample, sequenced in a study of blood T cells in healthy people across ages. Next came a second PCR, run for about 6 to 12 cycles, which used a sample-barcoded 5' primer along with a J-beta primer mix. TCRdb reprocessed the 5' RACE reads via MiXCR and lists one record per CDR3 protein. This sample has 1.5 million to 2 million distinct CDR3 sequences; about 50% occur once, and the top ten carry roughly 2.1%. Source material: blood. These receptors were collected from a woman in her thirties or forties in good health.

Only a few counts were recorded for this clonotype. The rearrangement uses TRBV28 and TRBJ2-5; D might be TRBD1 or TRBD2, each matching 5 bases. Near its end, the DNA agrees better with TRBJ2-7, so the J call may be wrong. This CDR3 is built from 14 residues. Germline CDR1 MDHEN, CDR2 SYDVKM. The CDR3 bases are TGTGCCAGCAGTTTTGGGGCAGGAGGACGCGAGCAGTACTTC. It encodes CASSFGAGGREQYF.

The chain recombines TRBV20-1 with TRBJ2-5; D possibly corresponds to TRBD2 (5 bases). V lost 4 bases, J lost 2 bases, and 14 bases lay in between. Germline values: CDR1 DFQATT, CDR2 SNEGSKA (reference sequence). This CDR3 is 14 amino acids long. CDR3 residues: CSAKLPGRQETQYF. The CDR3 DNA follows: TGCAGTGCTAAGTTACCGGGGAGACAAGAGACCCAGTACTTC.

The rearrangement uses TRBV20-1 and TRBJ2-4; the D gene could be TRBD1 or TRBD2 (6 bases each). TRBJ2-7 matches the DNA end more closely, so the J call is doubtful. The germline CDR1 and CDR2 sequences are DFQATT and SNEGSKA (reference sequence). The CDR3 is 15 residues long. The chain's CDR3 is CSARDLEGGAYEQYF. DNA of the CDR3: TGCAGTGCTAGAGATCTCGAGGGGGGAGCCTACGAGCAGTACTTC.

The V gene is TRBV10-3, the J gene TRBJ2-7; D gene uncertain. Trimming shortened V by 3 bases and J by 6 bases, and 9 bases separated the two germline ends. Germline CDR1 and CDR2: ENHRY and SYGVKD. The CDR3 spans 12 residues. Written as DNA, the CDR3 is TGTGCCATCAGTGATACCTTCCTCGAGCAGTACTTC. This encodes CAISDTFLEQYF.

The chain links TRBV13 to TRBJ2-5, with D tentatively TRBD1 (5 bases). The CDR3 sequence is 14 residues long. Germline V gene lookup returns CDR1 PRHDT and CDR2 FYEKMQ (reference sequence). Deletions cut 0 bases from V and 11 bases from J, with 16 bases between. The CDR3: CASSLGGRGPVQYF. The CDR3 DNA follows: TGTGCCAGCAGCTTAGGGGGTAGGGGTCCCGTTCAGTACTTC.

The gene calls are TRBV6-5 and TRBJ2-3; weak D call: TRBD2 (6 bases). The V end lost 0 bases, the J end lost 4 bases, and 11 bases lay between the germline ends. The V gene's germline CDR1 is MNHEY and CDR2 SVGAGI. The CDR3 contains 15 residues. As DNA, the CDR3 is TGTGCCAGCAGTTACTCGGGCAAGCGGGCAGATACGCAGTATTTT. It encodes CASSYSGKRADTQYF.

This clonotype was counted once. This chain links TRBV20-1 with TRBJ1-2, with a possible D match to TRBD1 (6 bases). The CDR3 totals 15 residues. Per germline, CDR1 DFQATT and CDR2 SNEGSKA (reference sequence). Trimming removed 8 bases at V and 0 bases at J, with 19 bases between. DNA of the CDR3: TGCAGTTCGGATAACAGGGCAGGCACTAACTATGGCTACACCTTC. As protein: CSSDNRAGTNYGYTF.

In its sample, this clonotype was seen a few times. This chain connects TRBV7-9 to TRBJ1-2, with TRBD1 matching 7 bases. CDR1 SEHNR and CDR2 FQNEAQ come from the germline V gene (reference sequence). This CDR3 is 15 amino acids long. The ends lost 7 bases at V and 2 bases at J; junction bases unmatched: 10. The CDR3 nucleotides read TGTGCCAGCAACGACAGGGACAAGCCAAACTATGGCTACACCTTC. Translation: CASNDRDKPNYGYTF.

J is TRBJ1-2 and V is TRBV5-1; 10 nucleotides line up with TRBD1. The CDR3 covers 17 residues. Germline values: CDR1 SGHRS, CDR2 YFSETQ. V trimming: 3 bases; J trimming: 5 bases; junction bases outside the gene matches: 13. This CDR3 is CASSWETGGITHYGYTF. As DNA, the CDR3 is TGCGCCAGCAGCTGGGAGACAGGGGGCATAACCCATTATGGCTACACCTTC.

The rearrangement uses TRBV28 and TRBJ1-1, with TRBD1 identical over 7 bases. From germline, CDR1 is MDHEN and CDR2 SYDVKM. With 8 bases clipped from V and 0 bases from J, the junction kept 9 bases outside the gene matches. The CDR3 spans 15 residues. CDR3 coding DNA: TGTGCCAGCCTCGGGACAGCACCAATGAACACTGAAGCTTTCTTT. Its protein is CASLGTAPMNTEAFF.

V and J are TRBV4-2 and TRBJ2-2; 10 nucleotides agree with TRBD2. V shed 1 base and J 1 base; nucleotides not matched to a gene: 6. The germline V gene encodes CDR1 LGHNA and CDR2 YNFKEQ. The CDR3 covers 18 residues. CDR3 nucleotides: TGTGCCAGCAGCCAAGCTCCCATAGCGGGGGGGAACACCGGGGAGCTGTTTTTT. Its protein product is CASSQAPIAGGNTGELFF.

This clonotype appeared once. This chain connects TRBV7-2 to TRBJ2-7, with TRBD1 matching 7 bases. The CDR3 sequence is 19 residues long. The germline V gene has CDR1 SGHTA and CDR2 FQGNSA. Trimming took 5 bases from V and 2 from J; bases not matched to a gene: 21. The CDR3 coding sequence is TGTGCCAGCAGCCCGCAGCATAGACAGGGCTCGTTTACAACCTACGAGCAGTACTTC. Protein: CASSPQHRQGSFTTYEQYF.

The chain is built from TRBV9 and TRBJ2-1; tentative D call: TRBD1 (5 bases). Germline V gives CDR1 SGDLS, CDR2 YYNGEE. The germline V and J ends were trimmed by 2 bases and 7 bases, with 13 bases remaining between them. CDR3 length equals 14 residues. CDR3 in amino acids: CASSVTVGVNEQFF. The CDR3, as DNA: TGTGCCAGCAGCGTGACAGTAGGTGTAAATGAGCAGTTCTTC.

As regards this clonotype: One end of the junction is discordant with germline, which a read error may explain. The rearrangement links TRBV7-3 to TRBJ2-5, with D uncertain. The CDR3 has 14 amino acids. Germline V gene sequence: CDR1 SGHTA, CDR2 FQGTGA. The CDR3 loop reads CACSLNPGQETQYF. CDR3 nucleotides: TGTGCCTGCAGCTTAAATCCAGGCCAAGAGACCCAGTACTTC.

This CDR3 is CASSPSGQAHYEQYF. The CDR3 nucleotides read TGTGCCAGCAGCCCCTCCGGGCAGGCCCACTACGAGCAGTACTTC. The rearrangement links TRBV11-2 to TRBJ2-7, with D uncertain. Trimming left V 5 bases short and J 3 bases short, with 17 bases between. Per the germline V gene, CDR1 is SGHAT and CDR2 is FQNNGV. The CDR3 contains 15 residues.

This sequence joins TRBV5-1 and TRBJ2-3; TRBD2 is a possible D gene (7 bases). This CDR3 has 16 residues. The V end lost 3 bases, the J end lost 0 bases, and 14 bases lay between the germline ends. CDR1 is SGHRS, CDR2 YFSETQ, per germline. The CDR3 here is CASSWGGQKSTDTQYF. CDR3 coding DNA: TGCGCCAGCAGCTGGGGGGGGCAAAAAAGCACAGATACGCAGTATTTT.